This T cell receptor (beta chain) was identified in a study of blood T cell repertoires in COVID-19. Across the whole study: COVID-19 samples collected from the United States, Italy and Spain covered acute and convalescent phases.

In the authors' workflow: Estimation of nucleated cell counts was performed using reference gene primer amplification. TCRdb keeps only in-frame clones here, not all; method: immunoSEQ multiplex PCR. The V and J calls and the clone size are those of that table, but D and trimming were determined from the DNA. The repertoire consists of around 120,000 clones, with around 87% occurring once and the leading ten covering around 7.7%. This receptor was taken from a human donor in a cohort sampled during active COVID-19. Sequencing was performed on peripheral blood.

CDR3 sequence (DNA): TGTGCCAGCAGTTTCGGGACTAGCGGGTACGAGCAGTACTTC. It translates to CASSFGTSGYEQYF. The rearrangement links TRBV27 to TRBJ2-7, with 12 bases fitting TRBD2. CDR3 length equals 14 residues. CDR1 and CDR2 from the germline V gene are MNHEY and SMNVEV (reference sequence). The ends lost 3 bases at V and 4 bases at J; junction bases unmatched: 1.